What follows are 19 T cell receptor beta chains derived from one specimen sequenced in a study of blood T cell repertoires in COVID-19. The repertoire was sequenced with immunoSEQ multiplex PCR; TCRdb's copy has only in-frame clones and lacks some. The data contain around 210,000 clones, around three quarters of them seen just once; the ten biggest clones take up 4.5% to 7%. Source material: peripheral blood. These receptors were collected from a woman in her 70s with acute or convalescent COVID-19.

The V gene is TRBV30, the J gene TRBJ1-6; 9 bases align to TRBD1. V lost 2 bases to trimming and J lost 9 bases; unmatched junction nucleotides: 8. Looked up from germline, CDR1 is GTSNPN and CDR2 is SVGIG (reference sequence). CDR3 length: 15 residues. CDR3 nucleotides: TGTGCCTGGAGTAAGGTGGGACAGGGTATTTCACCCCTCCACTTT. Its translation is CAWSKVGQGISPLHF.

The chain couples TRBV7-2 to TRBJ1-5; TRBD1 might be the D (6 bases). Trimming shortened V by 3 bases and J by 5 bases, and 14 bases separated the two germline ends. There are 15 residues in the CDR3. Per the germline V gene, CDR1 is SGHTA and CDR2 is FQGNSA. The CDR3 DNA follows: TGTGCCAGCAGCTTTGAGTGGACAGCCGATCAGCCCCAGCATTTT. Its translation is CASSFEWTADQPQHF.

The CDR3 sequence is CASRPQGAVRATNEKLFF. The CDR3 DNA is TGTGCCAGCAGACCCCAGGGGGCCGTCAGGGCAACTAATGAAAAACTGTTTTTT. The V call is TRBV2, the J call TRBJ1-4; 8 bases match TRBD1. The CDR3 runs 18 residues. Per germline, CDR1 SNHLY and CDR2 FYNNEI. Losses at the gene ends were 6 bases for V and 0 bases for J; bases not matched to a gene: 12.

The chain couples TRBV24-1 to TRBJ1-5; 9 nucleotides align to TRBD1. Germline trimming cut 4 bases from V and 4 bases from J; bases unmatched to any gene: 4. The CDR3 contains 15 residues. Germline V CDR1 and CDR2: KGHDR, SFDVKD. The CDR3 loop reads CATSESGTGNQPQHF. As DNA, the CDR3 is TGTGCCACCAGTGAATCCGGGACAGGGAATCAGCCCCAGCATTTT.

The chain recombines TRBV6-4 with TRBJ2-2, with 10 bases fitting TRBD1. Germline CDR1 and CDR2: MRHNA and SNTAGT. Trimming took 1 base from V and 5 from J; bases not matched to a gene: 1. The CDR3 loop spans 15 amino acids. The CDR3 sequence: CASSDWTGGTGELFF. The CDR3 DNA follows: TGTGCCAGCAGTGACTGGACAGGGGGTACCGGGGAGCTGTTTTTT.

The chain is built from TRBV19 and TRBJ2-3, with 8 bases matching TRBD1. The CDR3 totals 17 residues. Unmatched junction bases numbered 9, after V lost 3 bases and J lost 1 base. The germline V gene has CDR1 LNHDA and CDR2 SQIVND (reference sequence). CDR3 sequence (DNA): TGTGCCAGTAGTATCCAAGACAGGGGTTTAGGCACAGATACGCAGTATTTT. Translating gives CASSIQDRGLGTDTQYF.

This rearrangement joins TRBV7-2 to TRBJ2-7; D is possibly TRBD2 (6 bases). The germline V and J ends were trimmed by 3 bases and 0 bases, with 15 bases remaining between them. Germline V gene sequence: CDR1 SGHTA, CDR2 FQGNSA. The CDR3 is 16 residues long. DNA for the CDR3: TGTGCCAGCAGCTTCTCACTAGCAGTGAGCTCCTACGAGCAGTACTTC. Protein product: CASSFSLAVSSYEQYF.

The rearrangement links TRBV2 to TRBJ1-2, with 7 positions matching TRBD1. Germline V lookup: CDR1 SNHLY, CDR2 FYNNEI. Trimming took 4 bases from V and 5 from J; bases not matched to a gene: 7. This CDR3 has 14 residues. CDR3 residues: CASSVRDRGYGYTF. Written as DNA, the CDR3 is TGTGCCAGCAGTGTCCGGGACAGAGGATATGGCTACACCTTC.

This chain uses TRBV5-1 with TRBJ1-4, with D unclear. V was trimmed by 1 base and J by 5 bases, leaving 12 bases between them. Germline CDR1 is SGHRS and CDR2 is YFSETQ. This CDR3 contains 15 residues. CDR3 bases: TGCGCCAGCAGCTTGAATGGGCAGACAAATGAAAAACTGTTTTTT. Protein: CASSLNGQTNEKLFF. Variable domain in full (rest from reference TRBV5-1 and TRBJ1-4): KAGVTQTPRYLIKTRGQQVTLSCSPISGHRSVSWYQQTPGQGLQFLFEYFSETQRNKGNFPGRFSGRQFSNSRSEMNVSTLELGDSALYLCASSLNGQTNEKLFFGSGTQLSVL.

This clone was recorded only once. The rearrangement joins TRBV7-2 to TRBJ2-1; 10 bases map to TRBD2. Germline V gives CDR1 SGHTA, CDR2 FQGNSA. CDR3 size: 18 residues. Trimming at V came to 0 bases and at J to 0 bases, leaving 5 bases not matched to a gene. DNA of the CDR3: TGTGCCAGCAGCTTAGCGCTAGGACTAGCGGCCTCCTACAATGAGCAGTTCTTC. As protein: CASSLALGLAASYNEQFF.

About this clone: Different DNA sequences within this sample yield the same CDR3. The chain carries TRBV2 and TRBJ1-5; 9 nucleotides align to TRBD1. Germline loops: CDR1 SNHLY, CDR2 FYNNEI. The length of the CDR3 is 13 residues. The J segment lost 4 bases and the V segment lost 6 bases, leaving 1 base of the junction unmatched. CDR3 protein: CASRGQGNQPQHF. CDR3 in DNA: TGTGCCAGCAGGGGACAGGGAAATCAGCCCCAGCATTTT.

The chain is built from TRBV5-6 and TRBJ1-5; 9 bases map to TRBD1. J gave up 3 bases and V 4 bases, and 8 bases lay outside the gene matches. The CDR3 covers 16 residues. Germline V gene sequence: CDR1 SGHDT, CDR2 YYEEEE. The CDR3 nucleotides are TGTGCCAGCAGCCGGGGACAGGGTCAGCCCAATCAGCCCCAGCATTTT. The encoded protein is CASSRGQGQPNQPQHF.

The chain joins TRBV11-3 to TRBJ2-5, with 13 nucleotides matching TRBD2. This CDR3 region has 15 residues. Trimming removed 4 bases from V and 5 bases from J; junction bases left unmatched: 4. Per the germline V gene, CDR1 is SGHNT and CDR2 is YENEEA. The CDR3 DNA follows: TGTGCCAGCAGCTCCGGGACTAGCGGGATGGAGACCCAGTACTTC. Translation: CASSSGTSGMETQYF. Full variable domain (missing parts from reference TRBV11-3 and TRBJ2-5): EAGVVQSPRYKIIEKKQPVAFWCNPISGHNTLYWYLQNLGQGPELLIRYENEEAVDDSQLPKDRFSAERLKGVDSTLKIQPAELGDSAVYLCASSSGTSGMETQYFGPGTRLLVL.

The chain combines TRBV10-2 with TRBJ2-2; 14 bases align to TRBD2. Germline-derived CDR1 and CDR2 are WSHSY and SAAADI. V was clipped by 4 bases and J by 8 bases; unmatched bases: 3. The CDR3 sequence is 15 residues long. CDR3 in DNA: TGCGCCAGCAGTGCGACTAGCGGGAGGGTGGGGGAGCTGTTTTTT. Residues: CASSATSGRVGELFF.

The genes are TRBV5-1 and TRBJ2-7; a weak D match, TRBD2 (5 bases). Germline V gives CDR1 SGHRS, CDR2 YFSETQ. The CDR3 sequence is 16 residues long. Trimming stripped 2 bases from V and 0 bases from J, with 15 bases between. The CDR3 coding sequence is TGCGCCAGCAGCTTTGGGGAGCGTATGAGCTCCTACGAGCAGTACTTC. It translates to CASSFGERMSSYEQYF.

The rearrangement links TRBV30 to TRBJ2-1, with TRBD2 matching 10 bases. This CDR3 has 15 amino acids. The junction had 3 bases not matched to a gene; V was cut back by 1 base and J by 3 bases. CDR1 is GTSNPN, CDR2 SVGIG, per germline (reference sequence). The chain's CDR3 is CAWSARLAGYNEQFF. The CDR3 DNA follows: TGTGCCTGGAGTGCTCGACTAGCGGGCTACAATGAGCAGTTCTTC.

This clone has only one observation. The rearrangement links TRBV7-9 to TRBJ2-1; 12 bases align to TRBD2. Looked up from germline, CDR1 is SEHNR and CDR2 is FQNEAQ (reference sequence). The CDR3 spans 15 residues. V gave up 5 bases and J gave up 6 bases; unmatched junction bases: 5. CDR3 region: CASSQTSGRGNEQFF. As DNA, the CDR3 is TGTGCCAGCAGCCAGACTAGCGGGAGAGGCAATGAGCAGTTCTTC.

The chain combines TRBV9 with TRBJ1-5; D is possibly TRBD1 (6 bases). The CDR3 loop spans 14 amino acids. Germline-derived CDR1 and CDR2 are SGDLS and YYNGEE. V lost 4 bases and J lost 3, with 11 bases in between. CDR3 sequence (DNA): TGTGCCAGCAGCACTGGACAGTACAATCAGCCCCAGCATTTT. This sequence encodes CASSTGQYNQPQHF.

This clone appeared once. The gene calls are TRBV30 and TRBJ1-4; D remains ambiguous. The CDR3 spans 15 residues. V lost 0 bases and J lost 2, with 10 bases in between. The V gene's germline CDR1 is GTSNPN and CDR2 SVGIG (reference sequence). CDR3 residues: CAWSVGILTNEKLFF. In DNA, the CDR3 is TGTGCCTGGAGTGTCGGGATTTTGACTAATGAAAAACTGTTTTTT.